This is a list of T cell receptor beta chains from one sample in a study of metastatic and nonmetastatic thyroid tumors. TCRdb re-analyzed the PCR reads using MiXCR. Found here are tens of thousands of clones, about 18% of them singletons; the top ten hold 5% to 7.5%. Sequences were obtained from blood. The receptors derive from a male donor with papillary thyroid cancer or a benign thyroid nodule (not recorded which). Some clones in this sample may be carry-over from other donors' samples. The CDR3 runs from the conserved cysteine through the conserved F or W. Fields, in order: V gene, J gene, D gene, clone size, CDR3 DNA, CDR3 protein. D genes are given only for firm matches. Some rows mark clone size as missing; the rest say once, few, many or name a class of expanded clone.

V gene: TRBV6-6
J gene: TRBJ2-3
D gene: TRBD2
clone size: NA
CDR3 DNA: TGTGCCAGCAGTTACTCGCGACTAGCCACAGATACGCAGTATTTT
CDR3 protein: CASSYSRLATDTQYF

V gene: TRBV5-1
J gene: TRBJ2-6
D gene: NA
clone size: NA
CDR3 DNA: TGCGCCAGCAGCTTGTTGGGCCCTGGGGCCAACGTCCTGATTTTC
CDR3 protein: CASSLLGPGANVLIF

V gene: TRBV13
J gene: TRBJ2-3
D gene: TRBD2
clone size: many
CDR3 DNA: TGTGCCAGCAGCTACAGACTAGCGGGAGCGTCAGATACGCAGTATTTT
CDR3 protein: CASSYRLAGASDTQYF

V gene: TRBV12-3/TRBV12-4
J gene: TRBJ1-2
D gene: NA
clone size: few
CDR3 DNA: TGTGCCAGCATTTTAACGGTGGTAAGGCTCTATGGCTACACCTTC
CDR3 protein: CASILTVVRLYGYTF

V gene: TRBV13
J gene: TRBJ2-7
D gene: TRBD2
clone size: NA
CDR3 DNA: TGTGCCAGCAGCTTAGGCCCCGGGCGGGGGAACTACGAGCAGTACTTC
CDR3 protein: CASSLGPGRGNYEQYF

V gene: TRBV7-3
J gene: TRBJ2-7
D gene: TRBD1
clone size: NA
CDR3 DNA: TGTGCCAGCAGCGAGCAGGGGGCAGGCTACGAGCAGTACTTC
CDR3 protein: CASSEQGAGYEQYF

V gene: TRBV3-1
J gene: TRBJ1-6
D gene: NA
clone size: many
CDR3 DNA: TGTGCCAGCAGCCAAGCCGAGGGACTAAGCTCCTATAATTCACCCCTCCACTTT
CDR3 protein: CASSQAEGLSSYNSPLHF

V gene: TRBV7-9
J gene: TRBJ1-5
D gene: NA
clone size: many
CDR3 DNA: TGTGCCAGCAGCTTAGGTGAGGGATCTCAGCCCCAGCATTTT
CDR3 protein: CASSLGEGSQPQHF

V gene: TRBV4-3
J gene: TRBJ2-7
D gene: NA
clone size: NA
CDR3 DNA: TGCGCCAGCAGCCAAGATTTCGGCAACTTCCCATACGAGCAGTACTTC
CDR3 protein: CASSQDFGNFPYEQYF

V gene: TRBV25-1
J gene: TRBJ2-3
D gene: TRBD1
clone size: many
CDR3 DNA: TGTGCCAGCAGTGAATGGGGGACAGATAGATATGGAGATACGCAGTATTTT
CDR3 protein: CASSEWGTDRYGDTQYF

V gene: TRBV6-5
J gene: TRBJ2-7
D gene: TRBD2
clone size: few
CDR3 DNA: TGTGCCAGCAGTTGGACTAGCGGGGGCGGGTACGAGCAGTACTTC
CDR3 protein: CASSWTSGGGYEQYF

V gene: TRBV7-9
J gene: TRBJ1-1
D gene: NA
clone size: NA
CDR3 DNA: TGTGCCAGCAGCCCTAAGGGAGCCACTGAAGCTTTCTTT
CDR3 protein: CASSPKGATEAFF

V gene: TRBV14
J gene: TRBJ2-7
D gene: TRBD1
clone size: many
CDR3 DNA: TGTGCCAGCAGCGCCGGGACAGGGCCCTACGAGCAGTACTTC
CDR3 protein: CASSAGTGPYEQYF

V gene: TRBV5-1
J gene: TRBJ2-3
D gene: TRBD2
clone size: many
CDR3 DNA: TGCGCCAGCAGCTTAGGGGTCGGGCTAGCGGGACCGGGGGATACGCAGTATTTT
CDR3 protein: CASSLGVGLAGPGDTQYF

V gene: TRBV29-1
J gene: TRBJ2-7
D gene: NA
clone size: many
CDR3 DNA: TGCAGCGTTGGGATCAGGGATTCGGTCGAGCAGTACTTC
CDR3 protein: CSVGIRDSVEQYF

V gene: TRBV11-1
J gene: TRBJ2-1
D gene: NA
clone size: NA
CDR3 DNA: TGTGCCAGCAGCACCCGGTACGCTCCCTGCGATGAGCAGTTCTTC
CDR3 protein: CASSTRYAPCDEQFF

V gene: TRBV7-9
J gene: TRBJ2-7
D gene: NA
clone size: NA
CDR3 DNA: TGCGCCAGCAGCTTAGTACAGACCTACGAGCAGTACTTC
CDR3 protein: CASSLVQTYEQYF

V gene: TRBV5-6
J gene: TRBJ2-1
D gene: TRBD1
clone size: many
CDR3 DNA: TGTGCCAGCAGCTCCTCCGGGACAGGGGACAATGAGCAGTTCTTC
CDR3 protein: CASSSSGTGDNEQFF

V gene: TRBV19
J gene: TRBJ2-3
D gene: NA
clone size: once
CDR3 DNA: TGTGCCAGTAGTATAGTCCCCCGGTCGAGCGGGTTTAGAGATACGCGGTATTTT
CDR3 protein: CASSIVPRSSGFRDTRYF

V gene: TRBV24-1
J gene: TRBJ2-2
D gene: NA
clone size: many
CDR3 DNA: TGTGCCACCAGGGGGTCGGGCACCGGGGAGCTGTTTTTT
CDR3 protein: CATRGSGTGELFF

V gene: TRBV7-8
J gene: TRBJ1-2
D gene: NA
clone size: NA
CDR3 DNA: TGTGCCAGCAGCTTAGAATGGGAAAAAAACTATGGCTACACCTTC
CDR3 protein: CASSLEWEKNYGYTF

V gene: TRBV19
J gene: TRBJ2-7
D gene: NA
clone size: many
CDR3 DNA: TGTGCCAGTAGTCCCCGACAGGCGAGCTCCTACGAGCAGTACTTC
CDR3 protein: CASSPRQASSYEQYF

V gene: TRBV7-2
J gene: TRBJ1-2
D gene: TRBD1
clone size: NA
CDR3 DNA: TGTGCCAGCAGCCACCGACAGGGGACGGGCTACACCTTC
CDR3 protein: CASSHRQGTGYTF

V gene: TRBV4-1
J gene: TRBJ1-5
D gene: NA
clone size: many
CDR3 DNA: TGCGCCAGCAGCCAAGAGTTGGTTTATCAGCCCCAGCATTTT
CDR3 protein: CASSQELVYQPQHF

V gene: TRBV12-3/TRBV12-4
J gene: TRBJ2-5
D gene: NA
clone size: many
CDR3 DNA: TGTGCCAGCAGTTTCATCGGTATGATAGGGGAGACCCAGTACTTC
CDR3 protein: CASSFIGMIGETQYF

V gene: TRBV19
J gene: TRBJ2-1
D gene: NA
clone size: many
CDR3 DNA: TGTGCCAGTAGTATTGTTGGGGGCCTTATTCGAACCTACAATGAGCAGTTCTTC
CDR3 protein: CASSIVGGLIRTYNEQFF

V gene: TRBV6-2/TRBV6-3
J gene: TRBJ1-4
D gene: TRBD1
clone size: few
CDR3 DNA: TGTGCCAGCATTAACTCGGCCGGGACAGGGGGTGAAAAACTGTTTTTT
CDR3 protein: CASINSAGTGGEKLFF

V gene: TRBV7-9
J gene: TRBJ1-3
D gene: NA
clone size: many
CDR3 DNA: TGTGCCAGCAGCTCAGAGAACTTTAATGGAAACACCATATATTTT
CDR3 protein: CASSSENFNGNTIYF

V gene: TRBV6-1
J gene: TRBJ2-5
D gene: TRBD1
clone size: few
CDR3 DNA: TGTGCCAGCAGTTCCACAACTACAGTAGGGGGCAAAGAGACCCAGTACTTC
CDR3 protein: CASSSTTTVGGKETQYF

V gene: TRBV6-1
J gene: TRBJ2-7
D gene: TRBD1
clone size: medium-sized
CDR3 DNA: TGTGCGTCGGGACAGGGTGAATACGAGCAGTACTTC
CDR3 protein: CASGQGEYEQYF

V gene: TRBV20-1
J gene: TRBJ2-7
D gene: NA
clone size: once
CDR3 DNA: TGCAGTGCTATTAGCCGACGGGCGTCCTACGAGCAGTACTTC
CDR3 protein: CSAISRRASYEQYF

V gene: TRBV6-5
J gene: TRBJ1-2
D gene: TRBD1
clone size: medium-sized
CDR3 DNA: TGTGCCAGCAGTTACTCGGAGGGAGGGGGCAAGTGGGGCTATGGCTACACCTTC
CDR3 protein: CASSYSEGGGKWGYGYTF

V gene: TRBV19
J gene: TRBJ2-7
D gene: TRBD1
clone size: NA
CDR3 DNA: TGTGCCACCGCAGGGGGTCTCTACGAGCAGTACTTC
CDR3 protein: CATAGGLYEQYF

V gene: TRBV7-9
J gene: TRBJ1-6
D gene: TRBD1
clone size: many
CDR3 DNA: TGTGCCAGCACCAATGGACAGGGACCCCCATATTCACCCCTCCACTTT
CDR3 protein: CASTNGQGPPYSPLHF

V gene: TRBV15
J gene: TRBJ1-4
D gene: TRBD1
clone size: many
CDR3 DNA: TGTGCCACCAGCAGGAAGTATGGGACAGGGGAAGAAAAACTGTTTTTT
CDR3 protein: CATSRKYGTGEEKLFF

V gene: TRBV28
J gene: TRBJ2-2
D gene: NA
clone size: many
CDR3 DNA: TGTGCCAGCAGTTTAGGCGGGGTGGCCGGGGAGCTGTTTTTT
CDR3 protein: CASSLGGVAGELFF

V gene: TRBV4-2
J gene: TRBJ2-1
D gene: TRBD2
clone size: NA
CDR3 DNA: TGTGCCACCAGTCGGACACCAGAGTACCTAGCGGGGTATCTACACAATGAGCAGTTCTTC
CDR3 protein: CATSRTPEYLAGYLHNEQFF

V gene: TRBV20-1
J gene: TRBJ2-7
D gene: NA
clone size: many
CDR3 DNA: TGCAGTGCTAGAGGGTGGGGAGTTTCTCGCGAGCAGTACTTC
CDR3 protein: CSARGWGVSREQYF

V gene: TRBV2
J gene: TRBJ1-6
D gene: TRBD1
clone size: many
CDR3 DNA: TGTGCCAGCAGTTCCCTACTCGCCCAACCGGGACAGGGTAATTCACCCCTCCACTTT
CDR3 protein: CASSSLLAQPGQGNSPLHF

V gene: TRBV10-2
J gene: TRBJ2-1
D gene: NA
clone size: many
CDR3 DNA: TGCGCCAGCACGGTGGCAGAAAGCTACAATGAGCAGTTCTTC
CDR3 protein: CASTVAESYNEQFF

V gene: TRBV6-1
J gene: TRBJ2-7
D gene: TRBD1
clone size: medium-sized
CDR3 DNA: TGTGCCAGTGGGACAGGACCCTACGAGCAGTACTTC
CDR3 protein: CASGTGPYEQYF

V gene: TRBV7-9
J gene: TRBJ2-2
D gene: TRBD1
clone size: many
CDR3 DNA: TGTGCCAGCAGCAACCCGGGACAGGGGTTGAGGGCCGGGGAGCTGTTTTTT
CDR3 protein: CASSNPGQGLRAGELFF

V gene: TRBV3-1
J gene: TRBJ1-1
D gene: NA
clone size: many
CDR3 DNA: TGTGCCACCCAACAGGGACCCACTGAAGCTTTCTTT
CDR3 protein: CATQQGPTEAFF

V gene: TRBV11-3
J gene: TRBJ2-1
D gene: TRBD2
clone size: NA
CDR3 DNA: TGTGCCAGCAGCGTAACTAGCGGGTTAAATGAGCAGTTCTTC
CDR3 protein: CASSVTSGLNEQFF

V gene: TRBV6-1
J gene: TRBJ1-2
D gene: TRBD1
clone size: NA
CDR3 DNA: TGTCCCAGTCCCGGACAGGGAAGTAGCATCTATGGCTACACCTTC
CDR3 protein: CPSPGQGSSIYGYTF

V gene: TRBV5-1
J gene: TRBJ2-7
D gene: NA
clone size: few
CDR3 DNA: TGCGCCAGCAGCGTTACTATCGGGGTAACCTACGAGCAGTACTTC
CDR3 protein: CASSVTIGVTYEQYF

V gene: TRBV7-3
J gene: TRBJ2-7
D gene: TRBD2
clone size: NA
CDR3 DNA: TGTGCCAGCAGTAGGTGGGGACTAGCGGGGCCTACTTCCTACGAGCAGTACTTC
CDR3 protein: CASSRWGLAGPTSYEQYF

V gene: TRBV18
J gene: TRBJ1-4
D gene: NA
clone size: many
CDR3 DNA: TGTGCCAGCTCACCGACCCCTAACGGTGAAAAACTGTTTTTT
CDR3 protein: CASSPTPNGEKLFF

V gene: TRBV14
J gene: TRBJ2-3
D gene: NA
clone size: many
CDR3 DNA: TGTGCCAGCAGCCAAGCCCGCAAAGGGGGCACAGATACGCAGTATTTT
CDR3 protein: CASSQARKGGTDTQYF

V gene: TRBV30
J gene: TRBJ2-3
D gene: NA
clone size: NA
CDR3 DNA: TGTGCCTGGAGAACGCGCGACACAGATACACAGTATTTT
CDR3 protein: CAWRTRDTDTQYF

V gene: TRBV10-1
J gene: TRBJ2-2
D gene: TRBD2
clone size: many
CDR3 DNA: TGCGCCAGCAGTGAGTTTGGCGGGGGAACCGGGGAGCTGTTTTTT
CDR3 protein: CASSEFGGGTGELFF